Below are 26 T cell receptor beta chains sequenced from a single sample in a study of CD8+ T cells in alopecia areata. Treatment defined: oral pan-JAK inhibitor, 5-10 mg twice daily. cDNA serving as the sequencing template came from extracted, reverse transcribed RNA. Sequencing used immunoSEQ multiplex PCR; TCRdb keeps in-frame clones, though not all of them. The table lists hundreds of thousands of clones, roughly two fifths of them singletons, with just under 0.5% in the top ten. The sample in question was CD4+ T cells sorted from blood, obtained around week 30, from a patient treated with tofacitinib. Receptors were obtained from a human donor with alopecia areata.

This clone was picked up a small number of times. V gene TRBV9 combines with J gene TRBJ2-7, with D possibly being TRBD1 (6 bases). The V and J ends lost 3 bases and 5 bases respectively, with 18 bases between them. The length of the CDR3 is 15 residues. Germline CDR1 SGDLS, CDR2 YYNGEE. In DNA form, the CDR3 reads TGTGCCAGCAGCGCCTCAAACACAGGGCGCGACGAGCAGTACTTC. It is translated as CASSASNTGRDEQYF.

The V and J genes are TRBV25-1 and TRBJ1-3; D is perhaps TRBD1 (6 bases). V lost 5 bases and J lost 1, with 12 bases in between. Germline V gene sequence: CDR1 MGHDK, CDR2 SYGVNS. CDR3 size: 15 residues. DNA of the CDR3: TGTGCCAGCAGTCGCAGGGGTTCTTCTGGAAACACCATATATTTT. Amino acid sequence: CASSRRGSSGNTIYF.

The CDR3 sequence: CASSYRGVLTGELFF. The CDR3 DNA reads TGTGCCAGCAGTTACCGTGGCGTCTTAACCGGGGAGCTGTTTTTT. The rearrangement joins TRBV6-5 to TRBJ2-2; D gene uncertain. This CDR3 has 15 residues. Trimming removed 2 bases from V and 5 bases from J, with 12 bases in between. CDR1 is MNHEY, CDR2 SVGAGI, per germline.

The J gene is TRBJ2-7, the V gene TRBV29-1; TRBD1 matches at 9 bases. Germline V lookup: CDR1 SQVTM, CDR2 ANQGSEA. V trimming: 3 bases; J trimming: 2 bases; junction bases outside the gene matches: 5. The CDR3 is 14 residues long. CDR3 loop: CSVEEGQGAYEQYF. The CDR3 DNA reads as TGCAGCGTTGAGGAGGGACAGGGAGCCTACGAGCAGTACTTC.

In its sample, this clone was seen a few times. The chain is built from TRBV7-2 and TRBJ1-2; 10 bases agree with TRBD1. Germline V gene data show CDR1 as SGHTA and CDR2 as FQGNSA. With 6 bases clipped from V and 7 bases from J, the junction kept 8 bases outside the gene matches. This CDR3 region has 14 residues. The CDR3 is CASSMRDRGSGYTF. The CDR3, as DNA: TGTGCCAGCAGTATGCGGGACAGGGGCAGTGGCTACACCTTC.

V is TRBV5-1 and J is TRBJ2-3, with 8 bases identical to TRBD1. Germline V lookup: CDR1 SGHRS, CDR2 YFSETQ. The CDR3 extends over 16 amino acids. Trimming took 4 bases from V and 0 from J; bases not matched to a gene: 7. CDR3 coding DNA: TGCGCCAGCAGCCACGGACAGGGCCTAAGCACAGATACGCAGTATTTT. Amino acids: CASSHGQGLSTDTQYF.

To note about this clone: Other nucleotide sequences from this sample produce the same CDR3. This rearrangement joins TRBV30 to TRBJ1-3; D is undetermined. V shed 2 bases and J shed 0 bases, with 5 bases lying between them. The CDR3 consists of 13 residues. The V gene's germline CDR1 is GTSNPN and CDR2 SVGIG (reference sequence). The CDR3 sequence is CAWSRGSGNTIYF. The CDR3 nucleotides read TGTGCCTGGAGTAGAGGCTCTGGAAACACCATATATTTT.

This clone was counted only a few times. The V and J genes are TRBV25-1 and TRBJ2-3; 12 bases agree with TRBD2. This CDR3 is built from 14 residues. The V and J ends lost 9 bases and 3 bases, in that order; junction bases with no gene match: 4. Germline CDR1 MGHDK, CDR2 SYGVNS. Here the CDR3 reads CARDTSGRTDTQYF. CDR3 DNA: TGTGCCAGAGATACTAGCGGGAGGACAGATACGCAGTATTTT.

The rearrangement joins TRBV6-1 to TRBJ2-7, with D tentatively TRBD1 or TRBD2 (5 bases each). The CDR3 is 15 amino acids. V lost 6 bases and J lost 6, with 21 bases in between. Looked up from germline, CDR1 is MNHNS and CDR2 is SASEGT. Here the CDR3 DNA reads TGTGCCAGCAGGCCGGGACGTTCAGTTCCTCTCGAGCAGTACTTC. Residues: CASRPGRSVPLEQYF.

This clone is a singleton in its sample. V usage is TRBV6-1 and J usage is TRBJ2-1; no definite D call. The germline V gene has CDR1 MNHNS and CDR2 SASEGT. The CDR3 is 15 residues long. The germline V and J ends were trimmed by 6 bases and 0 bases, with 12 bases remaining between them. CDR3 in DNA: TGTGCCAGCAGAGTGGGTATGAGCTCCTACAATGAGCAGTTCTTC. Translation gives CASRVGMSSYNEQFF.

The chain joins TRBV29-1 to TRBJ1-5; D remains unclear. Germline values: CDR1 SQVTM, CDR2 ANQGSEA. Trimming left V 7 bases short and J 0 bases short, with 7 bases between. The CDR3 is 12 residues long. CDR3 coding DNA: TGCAGCGCCCTCATTAGCAATCAGCCCCAGCATTTT. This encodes CSALISNQPQHF.

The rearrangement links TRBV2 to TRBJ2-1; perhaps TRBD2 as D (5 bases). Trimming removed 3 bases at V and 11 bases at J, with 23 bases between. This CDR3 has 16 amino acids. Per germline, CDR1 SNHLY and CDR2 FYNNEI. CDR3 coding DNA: TGTGCCAGCAGTGAGGCTAGCAGTGATCCTACAATGAAGCAGTTCTTC. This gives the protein CASSEASSDPTMKQFF. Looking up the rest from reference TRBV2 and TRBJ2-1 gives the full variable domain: EPEVTQTPSHQVTQMGQEVILRCVPISNHLYFYWYRQILGQKVEFLVSFYNNEISEKSEIFDDQFSVERPDGSNFTLKIRSTKLEDSAMYFCASSEASSDPTMKQFFGPGTRLTVL.

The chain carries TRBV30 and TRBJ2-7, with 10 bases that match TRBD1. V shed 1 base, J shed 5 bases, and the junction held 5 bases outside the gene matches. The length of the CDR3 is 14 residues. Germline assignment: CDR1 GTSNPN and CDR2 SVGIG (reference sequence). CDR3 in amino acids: CAWSAGTGANEQYF. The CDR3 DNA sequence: TGTGCCTGGAGTGCGGGGACAGGGGCGAACGAGCAGTACTTC.

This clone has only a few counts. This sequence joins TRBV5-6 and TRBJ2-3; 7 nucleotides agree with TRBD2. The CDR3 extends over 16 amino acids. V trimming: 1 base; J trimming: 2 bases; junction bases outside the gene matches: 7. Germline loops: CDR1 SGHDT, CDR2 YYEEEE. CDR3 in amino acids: CASSLSRGGATDTQYF. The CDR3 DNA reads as TGTGCCAGCAGCTTGTCTCGCGGGGGTGCCACAGATACGCAGTATTTT.

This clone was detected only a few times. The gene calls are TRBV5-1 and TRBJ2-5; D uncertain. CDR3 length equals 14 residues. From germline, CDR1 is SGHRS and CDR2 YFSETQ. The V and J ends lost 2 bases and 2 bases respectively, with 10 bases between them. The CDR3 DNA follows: TGCGCCAGCAGCTTCCAGACCCAACAAGAGACCCAGTACTTC. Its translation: CASSFQTQQETQYF.

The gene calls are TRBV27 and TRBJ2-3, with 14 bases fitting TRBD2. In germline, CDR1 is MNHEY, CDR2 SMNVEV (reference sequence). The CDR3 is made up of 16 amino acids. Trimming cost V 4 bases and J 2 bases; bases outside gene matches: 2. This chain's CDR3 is CASSSGLAGDTDTQYF. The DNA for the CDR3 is TGTGCCAGCAGTTCGGGACTAGCGGGAGACACAGATACGCAGTATTTT.

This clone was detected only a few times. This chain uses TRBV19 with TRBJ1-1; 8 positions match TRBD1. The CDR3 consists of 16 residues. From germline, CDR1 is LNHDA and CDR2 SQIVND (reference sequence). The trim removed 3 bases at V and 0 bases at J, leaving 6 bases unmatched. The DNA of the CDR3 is TGTGCCAGTAGTATGTTGCGGGGACAGGTGAACACTGAAGCTTTCTTT. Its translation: CASSMLRGQVNTEAFF.

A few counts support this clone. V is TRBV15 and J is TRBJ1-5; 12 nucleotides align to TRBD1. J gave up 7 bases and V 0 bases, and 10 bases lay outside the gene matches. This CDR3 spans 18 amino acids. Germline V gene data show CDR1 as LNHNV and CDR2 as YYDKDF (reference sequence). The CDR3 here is CATSRDLSGQGAGQPQHF. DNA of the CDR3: TGTGCCACCAGCAGAGATCTCTCGGGACAGGGGGCAGGACAGCCCCAGCATTTT.

The CDR3 loop is CAWSEMAAETQYF. CDR3 bases: TGTGCCTGGAGTGAGATGGCGGCGGAGACCCAGTACTTC. The genes are TRBV30 and TRBJ2-5; D is unresolved. The ends were cut back, 1 base at V and 5 bases at J, with 11 bases in the middle. The CDR3 loop spans 13 amino acids. Germline CDR1 GTSNPN, CDR2 SVGIG (reference sequence).

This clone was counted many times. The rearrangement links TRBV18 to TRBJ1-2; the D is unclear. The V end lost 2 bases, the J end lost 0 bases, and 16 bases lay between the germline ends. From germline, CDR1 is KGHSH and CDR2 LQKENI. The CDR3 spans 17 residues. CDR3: CASSPGSFAEANYGYTF. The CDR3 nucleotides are TGTGCCAGCTCACCAGGGTCGTTCGCGGAAGCTAACTATGGCTACACCTTC.

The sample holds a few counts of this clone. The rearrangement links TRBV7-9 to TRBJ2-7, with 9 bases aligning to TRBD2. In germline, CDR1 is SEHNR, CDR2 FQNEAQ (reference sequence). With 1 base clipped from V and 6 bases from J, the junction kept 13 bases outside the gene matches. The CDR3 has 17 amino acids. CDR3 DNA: TGTGCCAGCAGCTTAGGCTCTACGCGGGAGGGCCTAGGCGAGCAGTACTTC. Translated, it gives CASSLGSTREGLGEQYF. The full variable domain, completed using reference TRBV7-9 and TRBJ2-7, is DTGVSQNPRHKITKRGQNVTFRCDPISEHNRLYWYRQTLGQGPEFLTYFQNEAQLEKSRLLSDRFSAERPKGSFSTLEIQRTEQGDSAMYLCASSLGSTREGLGEQYFGPGTRLTVT.

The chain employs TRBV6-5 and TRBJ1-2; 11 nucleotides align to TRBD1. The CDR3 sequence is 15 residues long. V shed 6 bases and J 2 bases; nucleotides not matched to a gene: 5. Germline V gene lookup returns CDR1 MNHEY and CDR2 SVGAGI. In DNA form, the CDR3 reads TGTGCCAGCAGACCGGGACAGGGGGGGAACTATGGCTACACCTTC. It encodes CASRPGQGGNYGYTF.

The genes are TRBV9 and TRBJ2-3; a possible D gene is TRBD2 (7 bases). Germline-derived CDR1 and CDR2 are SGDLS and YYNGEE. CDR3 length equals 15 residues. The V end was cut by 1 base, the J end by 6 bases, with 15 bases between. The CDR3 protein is CASSVQAGAVDTQYF. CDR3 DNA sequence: TGTGCCAGCAGCGTACAGGCGGGGGCGGTGGATACGCAGTATTTT.

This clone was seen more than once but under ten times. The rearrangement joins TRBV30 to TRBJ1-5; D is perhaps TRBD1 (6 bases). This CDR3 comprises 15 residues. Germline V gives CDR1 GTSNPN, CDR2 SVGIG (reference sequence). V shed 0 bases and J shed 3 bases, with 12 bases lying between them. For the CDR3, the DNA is TGTGCCTGGAGTGTCGGGACAACTCTCAATCAGCCCCAGCATTTT. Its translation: CAWSVGTTLNQPQHF.

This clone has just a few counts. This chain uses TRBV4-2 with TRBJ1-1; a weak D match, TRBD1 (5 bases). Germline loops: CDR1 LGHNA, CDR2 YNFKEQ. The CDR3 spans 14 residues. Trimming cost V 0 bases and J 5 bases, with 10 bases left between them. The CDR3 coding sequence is TGTGCCAGCAGCCAAGATGGGCGGGGGACTGAAGCTTTCTTT. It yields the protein CASSQDGRGTEAFF.

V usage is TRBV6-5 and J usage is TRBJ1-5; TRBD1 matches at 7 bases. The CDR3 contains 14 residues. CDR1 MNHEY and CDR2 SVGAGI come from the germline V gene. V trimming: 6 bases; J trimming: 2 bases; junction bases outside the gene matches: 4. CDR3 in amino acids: CASRSQGGNQPQHF. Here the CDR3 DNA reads TGTGCCAGCAGATCCCAGGGGGGCAATCAGCCCCAGCATTTT.